These T cell receptor beta chains were read from a single sample in a study of blood T cell repertoires in COVID-19. Sequencing was performed with immunoSEQ multiplex PCR; in TCRdb, only in-frame clones are kept and a portion is missing. This sample yields about 370,000 clones, of which 80% to 90% are seen a single time; around 3% belongs to the top ten. Sequencing was carried out using peripheral blood. The receptors stem from a woman aged 25 to 39 with COVID-19, enrolled during active disease. The CDR3 runs from the conserved cysteine through the conserved F or W. D genes are given only for firm matches. Clone size is not always given. Where it is, it says once, few, many or a class for expanded clones.

CDR3 protein: CASGPSGGAYNEQFF
CDR3 DNA: TGTGCCAGTGGCCCATCAGGGGGCGCCTACAATGAGCAGTTCTTC
J gene: TRBJ2-1
V gene: TRBV19
D gene: TRBD1
clone size: NA

CDR3 protein: CASPCRLRGANVLTF
CDR3 DNA: TGTGCCAGCCCCTGCAGACTTCGTGGGGCCAACGTCCTGACTTTC
J gene: TRBJ2-6
V gene: TRBV21-1
D gene: NA
clone size: NA

CDR3 protein: CASSLGQGEAFF
CDR3 DNA: TGTGCCAGCAGCCTCGGACAGGGAGAAGCTTTCTTT
J gene: TRBJ1-1
V gene: TRBV7-9
D gene: TRBD1
clone size: NA

CDR3 protein: CASSKGELNTEAFF
CDR3 DNA: TGTGCCAGCAGTAAGGGGGAGTTGAACACTGAAGCTTTCTTT
J gene: TRBJ1-1
V gene: TRBV5-8
D gene: NA
clone size: NA

CDR3 protein: CSAPQEYGYTF
CDR3 DNA: TGCAGTGCCCCTCAAGAGTATGGCTACACCTTC
J gene: TRBJ1-2
V gene: TRBV20-1
D gene: NA
clone size: NA

CDR3 protein: CASSLFPYQETQYF
CDR3 DNA: TGTGCCAGCAGCTTATTCCCGTACCAAGAGACCCAGTACTTC
J gene: TRBJ2-5
V gene: TRBV13
D gene: NA
clone size: NA

CDR3 protein: CASSLGPGGAGELFF
CDR3 DNA: TGTGCCAGCAGTTTAGGGCCAGGGGGCGCCGGGGAGCTGTTTTTT
J gene: TRBJ2-2
V gene: TRBV27
D gene: TRBD1
clone size: NA

CDR3 protein: CASNRGIGGGAEAFF
CDR3 DNA: TGTGCCAGCAACAGGGGAATCGGAGGAGGAGCTGAAGCTTTCTTT
J gene: TRBJ1-1
V gene: TRBV27
D gene: TRBD1
clone size: NA

CDR3 protein: CASSPGAPGTGELFF
CDR3 DNA: TGCGCCAGCAGCCCAGGGGCGCCGGGGACCGGGGAGCTGTTTTTT
J gene: TRBJ2-2
V gene: TRBV4-3
D gene: NA
clone size: NA

CDR3 protein: CASSQGGTGGPKIWWETQYF
CDR3 DNA: TGCGCCAGCAGCCAAGGGGGGACAGGGGGCCCTAAGATTTGGTGGGAGACCCAGTACTTC
J gene: TRBJ2-5
V gene: TRBV4-1
D gene: TRBD1
clone size: NA

CDR3 protein: CASSLLSGRAGEQFF
CDR3 DNA: TGTGCCAGCAGTCTCCTTAGCGGGAGGGCCGGGGAGCAGTTCTTC
J gene: TRBJ2-1
V gene: TRBV6-6
D gene: TRBD2
clone size: NA

CDR3 protein: CASSLHRNYEQYF
CDR3 DNA: TGTGCCAGCAGTCTTCACAGAAATTACGAGCAGTACTTC
J gene: TRBJ2-7
V gene: TRBV6-5
D gene: NA
clone size: NA

CDR3 protein: CASSLSQGANYGYTF
CDR3 DNA: TGTGCCAGCAGCTTATCACAGGGGGCGAACTATGGCTACACCTTC
J gene: TRBJ1-2
V gene: TRBV7-2
D gene: TRBD1
clone size: NA

CDR3 protein: CASSPRQGLSTDTQYF
CDR3 DNA: TGTGCCAGCAGCCCAAGACAGGGCCTTAGCACAGATACGCAGTATTTT
J gene: TRBJ2-3
V gene: TRBV9
D gene: TRBD1
clone size: NA

CDR3 protein: CASSVTVSSGNTIYF
CDR3 DNA: TGTGCCAGCAGCGTAACAGTGAGCTCTGGAAACACCATATATTTT
J gene: TRBJ1-3
V gene: TRBV7-2
D gene: NA
clone size: once

CDR3 protein: CASSLLSQGGGEKLFF
CDR3 DNA: TGCGCCAGCAGCTTGCTCTCGCAGGGGGGAGGTGAAAAACTGTTTTTT
J gene: TRBJ1-4
V gene: TRBV5-1
D gene: TRBD1
clone size: NA

CDR3 protein: CASSYGGGQGYTF
CDR3 DNA: TGTGCCAGCAGTTACGGAGGGGGCCAAGGCTACACCTTC
J gene: TRBJ1-2
V gene: TRBV6-2/TRBV6-3
D gene: TRBD1
clone size: NA

CDR3 protein: CASNIQTRGDRETQYF
CDR3 DNA: TGCGCCAGCAACATCCAAACTCGGGGGGATCGAGAGACCCAGTACTTC
J gene: TRBJ2-5
V gene: TRBV10-1
D gene: TRBD2
clone size: NA

CDR3 protein: CASSFLPQGYEQFF
CDR3 DNA: TGTGCCAGCAGCTTTTTACCCCAGGGGTATGAGCAGTTCTTC
J gene: TRBJ2-1
V gene: TRBV7-2
D gene: NA
clone size: NA

CDR3 protein: CASRREGADTQYF
CDR3 DNA: TGTGCCAGCAGACGAGAAGGGGCAGATACGCAGTATTTT
J gene: TRBJ2-3
V gene: TRBV28
D gene: NA
clone size: NA

CDR3 protein: CATATGDQETQYF
CDR3 DNA: TGTGCCACCGCGACAGGGGATCAAGAGACCCAGTACTTC
J gene: TRBJ2-5
V gene: TRBV24-1
D gene: TRBD1
clone size: NA

CDR3 protein: CASSLVLGVATEAFF
CDR3 DNA: TGTGCCAGCAGCTTGGTGTTGGGAGTGGCCACTGAAGCTTTCTTT
J gene: TRBJ1-1
V gene: TRBV5-6
D gene: NA
clone size: NA

CDR3 protein: CASSLPGGAPKRYF
CDR3 DNA: TGTGCCAGCAGCCTCCCCGGAGGGGCCCCGAAAAGGTATTTT
J gene: TRBJ2-3
V gene: TRBV11-3
D gene: NA
clone size: NA

CDR3 protein: CASSKEIRGTGFTEAFF
CDR3 DNA: TGCGCCAGCAGCAAAGAAATCAGAGGGACAGGGTTCACTGAAGCTTTCTTT
J gene: TRBJ1-1
V gene: TRBV5-1
D gene: TRBD1
clone size: NA

CDR3 protein: CASSELAVETQYF
CDR3 DNA: TGTGCCAGCAGTGAACTAGCGGTCGAGACCCAGTACTTC
J gene: TRBJ2-5
V gene: TRBV2
D gene: TRBD2
clone size: NA

CDR3 protein: CASSPLAGGLETQYF
CDR3 DNA: TGTGCCAGCAGCCCGTTGGCGGGGGGGTTAGAGACCCAGTACTTC
J gene: TRBJ2-5
V gene: TRBV5-4
D gene: TRBD2
clone size: NA

CDR3 protein: CASSRDRESYGYTF
CDR3 DNA: TGTGCCAGCAGCCGGGACAGGGAAAGCTATGGCTACACCTTC
J gene: TRBJ1-2
V gene: TRBV6-5
D gene: TRBD1
clone size: NA

CDR3 protein: CASSAPLAAGMNEQFF
CDR3 DNA: TGTGCCAGCAGCGCCCCCCTAGCGGCGGGAATGAATGAGCAGTTCTTC
J gene: TRBJ2-1
V gene: TRBV9
D gene: TRBD2
clone size: NA

CDR3 protein: CASSPYDRSSGNTIYF
CDR3 DNA: TGCGCCAGCAGCCCGTACGACAGGAGCTCTGGAAACACCATATATTTT
J gene: TRBJ1-3
V gene: TRBV5-1
D gene: NA
clone size: NA

CDR3 protein: CASSLGTVYGYTF
CDR3 DNA: TGTGCCAGCAGCTTAGGGACAGTCTATGGCTACACCTTC
J gene: TRBJ1-2
V gene: TRBV7-9
D gene: NA
clone size: NA

CDR3 protein: CASSDTGEGASGGQETQYF
CDR3 DNA: TGTGCCAGCAGTGATACAGGGGAAGGGGCTAGCGGGGGGCAAGAGACCCAGTACTTC
J gene: TRBJ2-5
V gene: TRBV6-4
D gene: TRBD2
clone size: once

CDR3 protein: CASSVGLAGGLSTDTQYF
CDR3 DNA: TGTGCCAGCAGCGTAGGGCTAGCGGGGGGCCTAAGCACAGATACGCAGTATTTT
J gene: TRBJ2-3
V gene: TRBV9
D gene: TRBD2
clone size: once

CDR3 protein: CASSPRGQAYNEQFF
CDR3 DNA: TGTGCCAGCAGCCCGAGGGGACAGGCCTACAATGAGCAGTTCTTC
J gene: TRBJ2-1
V gene: TRBV9
D gene: TRBD1
clone size: NA

CDR3 protein: CASSLKGQGGNEQFF
CDR3 DNA: TGTGCCAGCAGCTTGAAGGGACAGGGGGGCAATGAGCAGTTCTTC
J gene: TRBJ2-1
V gene: TRBV5-4
D gene: TRBD1
clone size: NA

CDR3 protein: CASSPGLAGLNEQYF
CDR3 DNA: TGTGCCAGCAGCCCAGGACTAGCGGGGCTAAACGAGCAGTACTTC
J gene: TRBJ2-7
V gene: TRBV7-9
D gene: TRBD2
clone size: NA

CDR3 protein: CASSLVDKSYNEQFF
CDR3 DNA: TGTGCCAGCAGCTTAGTGGACAAGTCCTACAATGAGCAGTTCTTC
J gene: TRBJ2-1
V gene: TRBV7-8
D gene: NA
clone size: once

CDR3 protein: CASSGQGGTYGYTF
CDR3 DNA: TGTGCCAGCAGTGGACAGGGAGGGACCTATGGCTACACCTTC
J gene: TRBJ1-2
V gene: TRBV6-2/TRBV6-3
D gene: TRBD1
clone size: NA

CDR3 protein: CASSPQGVRSYNSPLHF
CDR3 DNA: TGTGCCAGCTCACCGCAGGGGGTCCGCTCCTATAATTCACCCCTCCACTTT
J gene: TRBJ1-6
V gene: TRBV18
D gene: TRBD1
clone size: NA

CDR3 protein: CASSLVLGTVNEKLFF
CDR3 DNA: TGTGCCAGCAGTTTGGTCCTCGGGACAGTGAATGAAAAACTGTTTTTT
J gene: TRBJ1-4
V gene: TRBV28
D gene: TRBD1
clone size: few

CDR3 protein: CASSGGWVEAFF
CDR3 DNA: TGTGCCAGCAGTGGGGGGTGGGTTGAAGCTTTCTTT
J gene: TRBJ1-1
V gene: TRBV12-3/TRBV12-4
D gene: NA
clone size: NA

CDR3 protein: CASSRLGAEAFF
CDR3 DNA: TGTGCCAGCAGTCGATTAGGGGCTGAAGCTTTCTTT
J gene: TRBJ1-1
V gene: TRBV12-3/TRBV12-4
D gene: NA
clone size: NA

CDR3 protein: CASRFLRDRGLRSYGYTF
CDR3 DNA: TGTGCCAGCAGATTTCTCCGGGACAGGGGGCTGAGGAGTTATGGCTACACCTTC
J gene: TRBJ1-2
V gene: TRBV5-8
D gene: TRBD1
clone size: NA

CDR3 protein: CASSQESGTAENSPLHF
CDR3 DNA: TGTGCCAGCAGCCAAGAATCCGGGACAGCTGAGAATTCACCCCTCCACTTT
J gene: TRBJ1-6
V gene: TRBV3-1/TRBV3-2
D gene: TRBD1
clone size: NA

CDR3 protein: CASSFGRTEAFF
CDR3 DNA: TGTGCCAGCAGTTTCGGTAGAACTGAAGCTTTCTTT
J gene: TRBJ1-1
V gene: TRBV6-2/TRBV6-3
D gene: NA
clone size: NA

CDR3 protein: CASSEAPAGEADTQYF
CDR3 DNA: TGTGCCAGCAGTGAAGCCCCAGCGGGAGAGGCAGATACGCAGTATTTT
J gene: TRBJ2-3
V gene: TRBV2
D gene: TRBD2
clone size: NA

CDR3 protein: CASSYRRGSYGYTF
CDR3 DNA: TGTGCCAGCAGTTACCGAAGGGGGAGCTATGGCTACACCTTC
J gene: TRBJ1-2
V gene: TRBV6-6
D gene: NA
clone size: NA

CDR3 protein: CASSEGDRGLNQPQHF
CDR3 DNA: TGTGCCAGCAGTGAAGGGGACAGGGGGTTAAATCAGCCCCAGCATTTT
J gene: TRBJ1-5
V gene: TRBV6-1
D gene: TRBD1
clone size: NA

CDR3 protein: CASSGDSTGELFF
CDR3 DNA: TGCGCCAGCAGTGGGGACAGCACCGGGGAGCTGTTTTTT
J gene: TRBJ2-2
V gene: TRBV10-1
D gene: TRBD1
clone size: NA

CDR3 protein: CASSQDRGRPGANYGYTF
CDR3 DNA: TGCGCCAGCAGCCAAGATAGGGGGCGACCGGGAGCTAACTATGGCTACACCTTC
J gene: TRBJ1-2
V gene: TRBV4-1
D gene: TRBD1
clone size: once

CDR3 protein: CASTRQGMNTEAFF
CDR3 DNA: TGTGCCAGCACGAGACAGGGCATGAACACTGAAGCTTTCTTT
J gene: TRBJ1-1
V gene: TRBV21-1
D gene: NA
clone size: NA